This entry lists 16 T cell receptor beta chains sequenced from one sample in a study of long-term antiretroviral therapy in people with HIV. A v3.0 immunoSEQ assay was performed at survey level. This table comes from immunoSEQ multiplex PCR, and its TCRdb copy is limited to in-frame clones, with some not included. The sample has some 24,000 clones; 70% to 85% are singletons. The material sequenced was unsorted PBMCs, taken 0.7 years before starting antiretroviral therapy. These receptors were collected from a man aged 25-45 years with HIV.

A single count supports this clone. DNA for the CDR3: TGTGCCAGCAGCTTGATGCGGGGGGGCGGAAAGTTCTTC. Translated: CASSLMRGGGKFF. This chain joins TRBV5-6 and TRBJ2-1; 9 bases are shared with TRBD2. The CDR3 spans 13 residues. Germline V gene lookup returns CDR1 SGHDT and CDR2 YYEEEE. The V segment lost 1 base and the J segment 14 bases; nucleotides outside the gene matches: 7.

V gene TRBV6-1 combines with J gene TRBJ1-2, with a weak D call TRBD1 (6 bases). Deletions cut 4 bases from V and 6 bases from J, with 15 bases between. Germline V CDR1 and CDR2: MNHNS, SASEGT. The CDR3 is 14 amino acids. CDR3 bases: TGTGCCAGCAGTGTGGTGGGGGGGGCCCATGGCTACACCTTC. This translates into CASSVVGGAHGYTF.

This rearrangement joins TRBV27 to TRBJ2-5, with TRBD2 matching 9 bases. After removal of 6 bases from V and 4 bases from J, the junction contained 9 bases not matched to a gene. Germline loops: CDR1 MNHEY, CDR2 SMNVEV (reference sequence). The CDR3 contains 15 residues. This CDR3 is CASSPMGLAGETQYF. The CDR3 coding sequence is TGTGCCAGCAGCCCTATGGGACTAGCAGGAGAGACCCAGTACTTC.

The rearrangement joins TRBV10-3 to TRBJ1-5, with 7 nucleotides matching TRBD1. The junction had 5 bases not matched to a gene; V was cut back by 4 bases and J by 5 bases. Germline V lookup: CDR1 ENHRY, CDR2 SYGVKD. The CDR3 is 14 amino acids. CDR3 protein: CAISVSGTDQPQHF. In DNA, the CDR3 is TGTGCCATCAGTGTATCGGGGACAGATCAGCCCCAGCATTTT.

J is TRBJ1-1 and V is TRBV9, with TRBD1 as a possible D gene (6 bases). CDR1 is SGDLS and CDR2 is YYNGEE in the germline V gene. The CDR3 is 14 amino acids. Trimming cost V 4 bases and J 5 bases, with 15 bases left between them. The CDR3: CASSYRASWTEAFF. DNA of the CDR3: TGTGCCAGCAGCTACAGGGCCTCGTGGACTGAAGCTTTCTTT.

This clone is judged medium-sized. CDR3 residues: CASSPTGQGLTDTQYF. CDR3 bases: TGTGCCAGTAGTCCAACGGGACAGGGGTTAACAGATACGCAGTATTTT. The rearrangement links TRBV19 to TRBJ2-3; the match to TRBD1 covers 10 bases. The V gene's germline CDR1 is LNHDA and CDR2 SQIVND (reference sequence). J lost 3 bases, V lost 5 bases, and 8 bases had no gene match. The CDR3 has 16 amino acids. The whole variable domain, remainder taken from reference TRBV19 and TRBJ2-3, is DGGITQSPKYLFRKEGQNVTLSCEQNLNHDAMYWYRQDPGQGLRLIYYSQIVNDFQKGDIAEGYSVSREKKESFPLTVTSAQKNPTAFYLCASSPTGQGLTDTQYFGPGTRLTVL.

This clone came up a few times. The chain has TRBV7-9 and TRBJ1-5; the match to TRBD1 covers 8 bases. This CDR3 spans 15 amino acids. With 5 bases clipped from V and 2 bases from J, the junction kept 5 bases outside the gene matches. Germline CDR1 reads SEHNR; CDR2 reads FQNEAQ (reference sequence). CDR3 nucleotide sequence: TGTGCCAGCAGCCTACAGGGGGAGGGCAATCAGCCCCAGCATTTT. Translating gives CASSLQGEGNQPQHF.

This chain connects TRBV9 to TRBJ1-2; 9 bases line up with TRBD1. This CDR3 is built from 15 residues. V gave up 10 bases and J gave up 1 base; unmatched junction bases: 11. Germline V CDR1 and CDR2: SGDLS, YYNGEE. CDR3 sequence: CARPGTGLYNYGYTF. CDR3 sequence (DNA): TGTGCCCGTCCCGGGACAGGGCTCTATAACTATGGCTACACCTTC.

The chain couples TRBV19 to TRBJ2-2; a possible D gene is TRBD1 (6 bases). CDR1 and CDR2 (germline): LNHDA, SQIVND (reference sequence). The V end was cut by 4 bases, the J end by 0 bases, with 15 bases between. CDR3 length: 17 residues. The CDR3 protein is CASSNPRGQANTGELFF. As DNA, the CDR3 is TGTGCCAGTAGTAACCCACGGGGACAAGCGAACACCGGGGAGCTGTTTTTT.

The CDR3 DNA reads TGTGCCAGCAGCTCCGGAACAAAGAGCAATCAGCCCCAGCATTTT. Encoded protein: CASSSGTKSNQPQHF. The V gene is TRBV5-6, the J gene TRBJ1-5, with D unclear. The CDR3 is 15 residues long. V lost 3 bases, J lost 1 base, and 11 bases lay in between. Germline CDR1 is SGHDT and CDR2 is YYEEEE. Drawing the rest from reference TRBV5-6 and TRBJ1-5, the complete variable domain is DAGVTQSPTHLIKTRGQQVTLRCSPKSGHDTVSWYQQALGQGPQFIFQYYEEEERQRGNFPDRFSGHQFPNYSSELNVNALLLGDSALYLCASSSGTKSNQPQHFGDGTRLSIL.

The rearrangement joins TRBV11-2 to TRBJ1-1, with D uncertain. The V and J ends lost 1 base and 3 bases respectively, with 6 bases between them. This CDR3 has 13 residues. Germline V lookup: CDR1 SGHAT, CDR2 FQNNGV. The CDR3: CASSLGGHTEAFF. The CDR3 DNA reads TGTGCCAGCAGCTTAGGAGGGCACACTGAAGCTTTCTTT.

The chain combines TRBV28 with TRBJ2-7, with 8 bases identical to TRBD1. With 6 bases clipped from V and 2 bases from J, the junction kept 9 bases outside the gene matches. This CDR3 has 15 amino acids. Germline CDR1 reads MDHEN; CDR2 reads SYDVKM. The CDR3 loop reads CASRGQEPLTYEQYF. DNA for the CDR3: TGTGCCAGCAGGGGACAGGAGCCGCTTACCTACGAGCAGTACTTC.

V usage is TRBV4-3 and J usage is TRBJ2-1; D is possibly TRBD2 (7 bases). CDR3 size: 16 residues. CDR1 and CDR2 (germline): LGHNA, YSLEER. Trimming removed 0 bases at V and 8 bases at J, with 17 bases between. The CDR3 DNA reads as TGCGCCAGCAGCCAAGATGGGGGCGGGAGTCCCGATGAGCAGTTCTTC. Its protein is CASSQDGGGSPDEQFF.

The gene calls are TRBV19 and TRBJ2-5; 7 bases fit TRBD1. Germline lookup yields CDR1 LNHDA and CDR2 SQIVND (reference sequence). V trimming: 4 bases; J trimming: 1 base; junction bases outside the gene matches: 6. The CDR3 covers 15 residues. CDR3 DNA sequence: TGTGCCAGTAGTACCTCGGACAGGATCCAAGAGACCCAGTACTTC. Protein: CASSTSDRIQETQYF.

By its share, this clone is medium-sized. The chain recombines TRBV29-1 with TRBJ2-7, with D perhaps TRBD1 (5 bases). V was pared by 4 bases and J by 5 bases, with 12 bases between. This CDR3 comprises 12 residues. Germline V gene data show CDR1 as SQVTM and CDR2 as ANQGSEA. The CDR3 region is CSVVQGKDEQYF. The DNA for the CDR3 is TGCAGCGTTGTTCAGGGTAAGGACGAGCAGTACTTC.

CDR3 in amino acids: CASSRDPTPAEQYF. The CDR3 DNA reads as TGTGCCAGCAGCCGGGATCCGACGCCTGCCGAGCAGTACTTC. This chain links TRBV5-5 with TRBJ2-7; D is possibly TRBD2 (5 bases). The CDR3 sequence is 14 residues long. V was clipped by 4 bases and J by 6 bases, with 17 bases between them. Germline V gives CDR1 SGHKS, CDR2 YYEKEE (reference sequence).